Listed below are T cell receptor beta chains from one sample, sequenced in a study of blood T cell repertoires in COVID-19. The repertoire was sequenced with immunoSEQ multiplex PCR; TCRdb's copy has only in-frame clones and lacks some. This sample has about 250,000 clones; around 80% occur once, and the top ten carry approximately 5.9%. Source material: peripheral blood. Receptors originate from a man at least 80 years old with acute or convalescent COVID-19. Both conserved end residues are part of each CDR3. A D gene is named only where the DNA matches it firmly. Clone size, where shown, is once, few, many, or a class for clones that have expanded.

cdr3_nt,cdr3_aa,d_call,v_call,clone_size,j_call
TGTGCCAGCAGCCTCCTCCGAGACTTCTCAGGGGAGCTGTTTTTT,CASSLLRDFSGELFF,-,TRBV11-2,-,TRBJ2-2
TGCGCCAGCAGCTTTCTAGCGGGGGCCCAGGTAGAGCAGTACTTC,CASSFLAGAQVEQYF,TRBD2,TRBV5-1,once,TRBJ2-7
TGTGCCACCAGCAGCAGAACAGTTGCAAACACCGGGGAGCTGTTTTTT,CATSSRTVANTGELFF,-,TRBV15,-,TRBJ2-2
TGTGCCAGCAGTTACGCATCGGGTGCCGGCACAGATACGCAGTATTTT,CASSYASGAGTDTQYF,-,TRBV6-5,-,TRBJ2-3
TGTGCCACCAGCAGAGAAGAGCCTAGCGATGAGCAGTTCTTC,CATSREEPSDEQFF,-,TRBV15,-,TRBJ2-1
TGTGCCAGCTCACCCGGACAGCAAGCGAATGAAAAACTGTTTTTT,CASSPGQQANEKLFF,-,TRBV18,-,TRBJ1-4
TGCGCCAGCAGTCAATGGGAACAGGGGGTCACCACCGGGGAGCTGTTTTTT,CASSQWEQGVTTGELFF,TRBD1,TRBV23-1,few,TRBJ2-2
TGTGCCAGCACCCCGGGAAGCTCTGGAAACACCATATATTTT,CASTPGSSGNTIYF,-,TRBV25-1,-,TRBJ1-3
TGCGCCAGCAGCCGAGGGTGGGTCGGAGAGACCCAGTACTTC,CASSRGWVGETQYF,-,TRBV5-1,-,TRBJ2-5
TGTGCCAGCAGTCGAGGAGCTTACGAGCAGTACTTC,CASSRGAYEQYF,-,TRBV28,-,TRBJ2-7